These T cell receptor beta chains were read from a single sample in a study of blood T cell repertoires in COVID-19. Some clones are missing from TCRdb's copy, which holds only in-frame ones; the method was immunoSEQ multiplex PCR. The sample carries 9,500 to 15,000 clones, under 95% recorded once. The sequenced sample consisted of peripheral blood. Every receptor here comes from a man aged 70-80 years with active COVID-19. Each CDR3 is given with its conserved first and last residue. D genes are given only for firm matches. Rows give clone size only sometimes, using once, few, many, or a class for an expanded clone.

clone_size	v_call	cdr3_length	d_call	j_call	cdr3_nt	cdr3_aa
NA	TRBV6-5	15	NA	TRBJ1-6	TGTGCCAGCAGTTACGAGCGGGTTCACTATTCACCCCTCCACTTT	CASSYERVHYSPLHF
hyperexpanded	TRBV6-6	13	TRBD2	TRBJ2-7	TGTGCCAGCAGTTATGGGGGAGGGCTCGAGCAGTACTTC	CASSYGGGLEQYF
NA	TRBV27	14	TRBD2	TRBJ2-7	TGTGCCAGCAGTTCTGAGCGGGGGCCCTACGAGCAGTACTTC	CASSSERGPYEQYF
NA	TRBV5-8	15	TRBD2	TRBJ2-3	TGTGCCAGCAGCCGGGGGGGGCTAATCACAGATACGCAGTATTTT	CASSRGGLITDTQYF
NA	TRBV11-3	13	NA	TRBJ2-3	TGTGCCAGCAGCTTAGGGGGCACGGATACGCAGTATTTT	CASSLGGTDTQYF
NA	TRBV7-2	15	NA	TRBJ2-7	TGTGCCAGCAGCTCAACCCTAGGGCGGGGTTACGAGCAGTACTTC	CASSSTLGRGYEQYF
NA	TRBV27	14	TRBD1	TRBJ2-3	TGTGCCAGCAGTTACAGGGGGCCCACAGATACGCAGTATTTT	CASSYRGPTDTQYF
NA	TRBV2	11	NA	TRBJ2-5	TGTGCCACTCAGGGTCAAGAGACCCAGTACTTC	CATQGQETQYF
NA	TRBV19	11	NA	TRBJ1-2	TGTGCCAGTACCGCTAACTATGGCTACACCTTC	CASTANYGYTF
NA	TRBV7-2	13	NA	TRBJ1-1	TGTGCCAGCAGTCTCCCCGGGACTGTTGAAGCTTTCTTT	CASSLPGTVEAFF
NA	TRBV5-4	15	TRBD2	TRBJ2-5	TGTGCCAGCAGCTTGGAACTAGCGGGGGAAGAGACCCAGTACTTC	CASSLELAGEETQYF
NA	TRBV9	15	NA	TRBJ2-7	TGTGCCAGCAGCGTGGGACTTCCCTTTGAGTACGAGCAGTACTTC	CASSVGLPFEYEQYF
NA	TRBV6-1	13	NA	TRBJ1-5	TGTGCCAGCAGTGAAGACCGAGGGCAGCCCCAGCATTTT	CASSEDRGQPQHF
NA	TRBV15	17	TRBD1	TRBJ1-2	TGTGCCACCAGCAGAGGAAGGACAGGGGGCGGCTTTTATGGCTACACCTTC	CATSRGRTGGGFYGYTF
NA	TRBV12-5	13	NA	TRBJ2-1	TGTGCTAGTGGTTTGCGTCAGGGCAATGAGCAGTTCTTC	CASGLRQGNEQFF
NA	TRBV4-1	16	NA	TRBJ1-2	TGCGCCAGCAGCCAAGAGGGTGGCTGGGGCGTCTATGGCTACACCTTC	CASSQEGGWGVYGYTF
once	TRBV3-1/TRBV3-2	14	NA	TRBJ2-2	TGTGCCAGCAGCCAAACTGGCAGGACCGGGGAGCTGTTTTTT	CASSQTGRTGELFF
NA	TRBV29-1	11	NA	TRBJ2-5	TGCAGCGTTGATACTAGTTGGACCCAGTACTTC	CSVDTSWTQYF
once	TRBV7-3	16	NA	TRBJ1-2	TGTGCCAGCAGCTCCACAGGAGGGGTCTTTTCGGTTGGCTACACCTTC	CASSSTGGVFSVGYTF
NA	TRBV5-1	16	TRBD2	TRBJ2-1	TGCGCCAGCAGCTTGGGGACTAGCGGGACACAAGATGAGCAGTTCTTC	CASSLGTSGTQDEQFF
NA	TRBV7-2	16	NA	TRBJ2-7	TGTGCCAGCAGCCGCGCGACAGGCGGGAGCTCCTACGAGCAGTACTTC	CASSRATGGSSYEQYF
NA	TRBV7-9	15	TRBD2	TRBJ2-5	TGTGCCAGCAGCTTAGCTAGCGGGGGGAGAGAGACCCAGTACTTC	CASSLASGGRETQYF
NA	TRBV6-4	15	TRBD1	TRBJ2-1	TGTGCCAGCAGTGCCCCGGGACAGGGAATCAATGAGCAGTTCTTC	CASSAPGQGINEQFF
NA	TRBV9	13	NA	TRBJ1-4	TGTGCCAGCAGTTCGGGGAGGGAGGTGGGACTGTTTTTT	CASSSGREVGLFF
NA	TRBV19	15	TRBD2	TRBJ2-1	TGTGCCAGTAGTTTCGGTCTAGCGGGAGCTGTTGAGCAGTTCTTC	CASSFGLAGAVEQFF
few	TRBV19	13	NA	TRBJ1-5	TGTGCCACCGAGGGACTGAACAATCAGCCCCAGCATTTT	CATEGLNNQPQHF
medium-sized	TRBV6-1	14	TRBD2	TRBJ2-1	TGTGCCAGCAGTGAAGGGCGGGAGGCGGATGAGCAGTTCTTC	CASSEGREADEQFF
once	TRBV9	15	TRBD2	TRBJ2-3	TGTGCCAGCAGCGGAAGGGGACTAGCTGCAGATACGCAGTATTTT	CASSGRGLAADTQYF
NA	TRBV3-1/TRBV3-2	17	TRBD1	TRBJ1-1	TGTGCCAGCAGCCCCCTATTGACAGGGGGTATTGACACTGAAGCTTTCTTT	CASSPLLTGGIDTEAFF
NA	TRBV5-1	16	NA	TRBJ2-7	TGCGCCAGCAGCTTGGGGGCTACCTCAAAGCTGGACGAGCAGTACTTC	CASSLGATSKLDEQYF
NA	TRBV2	15	NA	TRBJ2-7	TGTGCCAGCAACGTACAGGGAGTCAAAGCCTACGAGCAGTACTTC	CASNVQGVKAYEQYF
NA	TRBV7-2	14	NA	TRBJ2-1	TGTGCCAGTCGGGACACCTGGGGGGGAGATGAGCAGTTCTTC	CASRDTWGGDEQFF
NA	TRBV10-3	13	NA	TRBJ2-7	TGTGCCATCAGGCCGGGGGGCGCTTACGAGCAGTACTTC	CAIRPGGAYEQYF
few	TRBV3-1/TRBV3-2	16	NA	TRBJ2-7	TGTGCCAGCAGCCAAGAATCGCTTCGCAGTGACTACGAGCAGTACTTC	CASSQESLRSDYEQYF
NA	TRBV7-2	15	NA	TRBJ2-5	TGTGCCAGCAGCTTAGAGGCTTGGACTAAAGAGACCCAGTACTTC	CASSLEAWTKETQYF
NA	TRBV5-4	17	TRBD2	TRBJ2-1	TGTGCCAGCAGCTTGGCCGGGGGTGCGGGAGCGGTTGTTGAGCAGTTCTTC	CASSLAGGAGAVVEQFF
once	TRBV28	16	TRBD2	TRBJ2-7	TGTGCCAGCAGTTTATATACGGGACTAGGGACCTACGAGCAGTACTTC	CASSLYTGLGTYEQYF